The rows below give T cell receptor beta chains drawn from one sample of a study of T cell responses to AZD1222 COVID-19 vaccine. TCRdb's copy holds only in-frame clones and misses some; the assay was immunoSEQ multiplex PCR. Of roughly 180,000 clones in the sample, 90% to 95% were seen once. Sequencing used peripheral blood, obtained on day 0 of AZD1222 vaccination. The receptors stem from an adult in good health. Each CDR3 is given without its conserved first and last residue. The order of the fields is V gene, J gene, CDR3 protein.

V gene: TRBV28
J gene: TRBJ1-2
CDR3 protein: ATHPSTNYGYT

V gene: TRBV12-3/TRBV12-4
J gene: TRBJ2-1
CDR3 protein: ASSLYNEQF

V gene: TRBV3-1/TRBV3-2
J gene: TRBJ1-2
CDR3 protein: ASSPLAGYEGYT

V gene: TRBV4-1
J gene: TRBJ1-1
CDR3 protein: ASSRDTRAF

V gene: TRBV30
J gene: TRBJ1-5
CDR3 protein: AWDLGRTPISNQPQH

V gene: TRBV25-1
J gene: TRBJ1-6
CDR3 protein: ASSEKGNHNSPLH

V gene: TRBV6-2/TRBV6-3
J gene: TRBJ1-2
CDR3 protein: ASSRLGVGYT

V gene: TRBV7-2
J gene: TRBJ2-2
CDR3 protein: ASSPWHLNTGELF

V gene: TRBV6-2/TRBV6-3
J gene: TRBJ2-3
CDR3 protein: ASSTSTAADTQY

V gene: TRBV3-1/TRBV3-2
J gene: TRBJ1-5
CDR3 protein: ASSQGLVELQPQH

V gene: TRBV10-1
J gene: TRBJ2-2
CDR3 protein: ASLGEPGQAFLGELF

V gene: TRBV2
J gene: TRBJ1-6
CDR3 protein: ASSERTPYNSPLH

V gene: TRBV7-9
J gene: TRBJ2-5
CDR3 protein: ASSTRTVQETQY

V gene: TRBV2
J gene: TRBJ2-3
CDR3 protein: ASSQDRGTDTQY

V gene: TRBV19
J gene: TRBJ1-1
CDR3 protein: ATQRGIRVENTEAF

V gene: TRBV19
J gene: TRBJ1-1
CDR3 protein: ASTSGTIYTEAF

V gene: TRBV10-3
J gene: TRBJ2-7
CDR3 protein: AISAEGQGVSYEQY

V gene: TRBV7-2
J gene: TRBJ1-1
CDR3 protein: ASSLVKGTEAF

V gene: TRBV7-2
J gene: TRBJ2-2
CDR3 protein: ASSYAGTGAGELF

V gene: TRBV10-3
J gene: TRBJ2-3
CDR3 protein: AIRGDSGAHTDTQY

V gene: TRBV10-3
J gene: TRBJ1-2
CDR3 protein: AISPGANYGYT

V gene: TRBV7-3
J gene: TRBJ2-2
CDR3 protein: ASQSGANTGELF

V gene: TRBV7-2
J gene: TRBJ2-6
CDR3 protein: ASSPRSGSVTGANVLT

V gene: TRBV9
J gene: TRBJ2-1
CDR3 protein: ASSVVSGTGDEQF

V gene: TRBV28
J gene: TRBJ1-6
CDR3 protein: ASSFDPNSPLH

V gene: TRBV11-2
J gene: TRBJ2-7
CDR3 protein: ASSPFFVGDEQY

V gene: TRBV2
J gene: TRBJ1-5
CDR3 protein: ASSRTEISNQPQH

V gene: TRBV6-5
J gene: TRBJ1-1
CDR3 protein: ASSYSTREAF

V gene: TRBV6-5
J gene: TRBJ2-3
CDR3 protein: ASTSYRGPGDTQY

V gene: TRBV28
J gene: TRBJ2-7
CDR3 protein: ASSVGSSYEQY

V gene: TRBV6-5
J gene: TRBJ1-3
CDR3 protein: ASAWSSGNTIY

V gene: TRBV7-2
J gene: TRBJ2-6
CDR3 protein: ASRPKASGANVLT

V gene: TRBV28
J gene: TRBJ1-6
CDR3 protein: ASNGGQRNSPLH

V gene: TRBV2
J gene: TRBJ1-2
CDR3 protein: ASSDTANYGYT